This T cell receptor (beta chain) is drawn from a study of blood T cell repertoires in COVID-19. Background on the study: COVID-19 samples from acute and convalescent phases originated in the United States, Italy and Spain. The cDNA or gDNA used as material had been derived from T cells, B-cell-depleted T cells, or PBMCs.

Germline V CDR1 and CDR2: ENHRY, SYGVKD. V was trimmed by 3 bases and J by 4 bases, leaving 9 bases between them. The CDR3 is 13 residues long. The authors' processing: By means of reference gene primer amplification, nucleated cell counts were estimated. The protocol was immunoSEQ multiplex PCR, while the TCRdb copy is restricted to in-frame clones and leaves out a portion. For V, J and clone size, that table is used; D and trimming come from the DNA. Of approximately 300,000 clones listed, roughly 89% are singletons. The chain has TRBV10-3 and TRBJ2-5; tentatively, D is TRBD1 (6 bases). This receptor was obtained from a man under 40 with acute or convalescent COVID-19. The sample taken for sequencing was peripheral blood. In DNA, the CDR3 is TGTGCCATCAGTGAAACAGGGCGAGAGACCCAGTACTTC. Protein product: CAISETGRETQYF.